This T cell receptor beta chain was profiled in a study of blood T cell repertoires in COVID-19 (dated by TCRdb to about 2020). Turning to the overall study: Collaborator samples came from the United States, Italy and Spain and covered acute and convalescent phases of COVID-19. The sample metadata nearly always contained a de-identified subject ID, COVID-19 status, age in years and sex. Samples were obtained from the ongoing ImmuneRACE study (first 160 participants) and from about 1,300 subjects provided by 6 global collaborators. Subjects who had been exposed to COVID-19, were actively infected with it, or had recovered from it provided the deeply sampled blood TCRbeta repertoires that made up the dataset. Where HLA class I and class II types were available, the types were taken from metadata supplied by the sample provider, not from assay-based typing. The prospective study material was composed of cDNA or gDNA derived from T cells, B-cell-depleted T cells, or PBMCs. The repertoires were made available in a free public database intended to serve as a resource for research on the immune response to SARS-CoV-2.

From the cysteine up to the phenylalanine, the CDR3 has a length of 12 residues. Only the CDR3 region is kept as DNA, spanning 36 bases read in frame from base 1. TCRbeta CDR3 regions were amplified from genomic DNA using the immunoSEQ Assay, a bias-controlled multiplex PCR. The authors' pipeline ran thus. The number of nucleated cells in each sample was estimated by amplification of reference gene primers within the assay. Sequence reads were collapsed and filtered to measure the absolute abundance of every unique TCRbeta CDR3 rearrangement. For each sample, productive Simpson clonality was calculated by taking the square root of Simpson's diversity index across productive rearrangements. This is the immuneACCESS table as TCRdb keeps it, with only in-frame sequences that have V and J called. A part of the clones is gone; compared with another copy, unresolved V genes explain less than half, and the rest is unexplained. That table supplies the V and J calls and clone size; D and trimming were determined from the DNA. Within this sample are 450,000 to 500,000 clones, with approximately 85% of them counted one time only. More than 3% of the sample is in the top ten clones.

Study-wide findings and limitations: Clinical and demographic metadata were provided uncurated, with the amount varying by source and participant.

Notes on this clone: Its antigen has not been determined. No base quality values were provided; no much bigger clone lies one nucleotide off.

Collaborating institutions collected whole blood in K2EDTA tubes following their own protocols. Collaborator samples were shipped for TCRbeta analysis as frozen whole blood, isolated PBMCs, or DNA extracted from either sample type. The sample taken for sequencing was peripheral blood. Here the chain combines TRBV21-1 and TRBJ1-2. TRBV21-1 represents a pseudogene. The sequence derives from a human donor in a cohort sampled during active COVID-19. The DNA sequence reads TGTGCCAGCCTCGGGAGGGATCCGGGCTACACCTTC. This gives the protein CASLGRDPGYTF.